This T cell receptor beta chain was recovered during a study of spatial heterogeneity in lung cancer. Overall study: The authors sequenced available follow-up PBMC samples, taken a median of roughly two years after resection.

This clonotype was seen repeatedly, ten times or more. Time point in this sample: blood at routine non-recurrence follow-up after resection. Via MiXCR, TCRdb re-called the 5' RACE reads, giving one row per CDR3 protein. The table shows 30,000 to 40,000 distinct CDR3 sequences, with more than 6.5% occurring only once. This TCR was recovered from a male donor with early-stage non-small cell lung cancer. Sequenced material: PBMCs, taken at follow-up.

The CDR3 nucleotides read TGTGCCAGCAGCCGGAGAGGGGGGGCGCGGGATTCACCCCTCCACTTT. This sequence encodes CASSRRGGARDSPLHF. This chain uses TRBV13 with TRBJ1-6, with a tentative D call TRBD1 (6 bases). The V and J ends lost 5 bases and 8 bases respectively, with 19 bases between them. The CDR3 consists of 16 residues. Germline CDR1 and CDR2: PRHDT and FYEKMQ (reference sequence).